The 32 T cell receptor beta chains listed next were all sequenced from one sample in a study of cytomegalovirus exposure and HLA in healthy donors. In the PCR, 60 Vbeta and 13 Jbeta primers were used. Measured with immunoSEQ multiplex PCR; TCRdb has only the in-frame clones, and not every one. The profile shows around 120,000 clones, roughly three quarters of them singletons. Sequencing was performed on PBMCs. The receptor set was obtained from a middle-aged man in good health and CMV-seropositive.

The chain links TRBV7-2 to TRBJ1-3, with a tentative D call TRBD1 (5 bases). The length of the CDR3 is 16 residues. Between the trimmed V and J ends, which lost 5 bases and 0 bases, there was a span of 14 bases. In germline, CDR1 is SGHTA, CDR2 FQGNSA. For the CDR3, the DNA is TGTGCCAGCAGCCGCCGCGACAGCCGCTCTGGAAACACCATATATTTT. This codes for CASSRRDSRSGNTIYF.

The chain has TRBV10-1 and TRBJ2-1, with TRBD2 matching over 7 bases. The germline CDR1 and CDR2 sequences are WNHNN and SYGVQD (reference sequence). The CDR3 is 13 amino acids. The V and J ends lost 8 bases and 7 bases, in that order; junction bases with no gene match: 8. The CDR3 region has the DNA TGCGCCAGCGCGGCGGGAGAGGGGAATGAGCAGTTCTTC. Translating gives CASAAGEGNEQFF.

The table lists this clone with a few counts. This chain links TRBV18 with TRBJ2-2, with a possible D match to TRBD1 (6 bases). V gave up 6 bases and J gave up 0 bases, with 11 bases separating them. CDR3 size: 15 residues. From germline, CDR1 is KGHSH and CDR2 LQKENI. The CDR3 nucleotides are TGTGCCAGCTCCCACAGGGTGGCGAACACCGGGGAGCTGTTTTTT. Translation: CASSHRVANTGELFF. The complete variable domain, with remaining parts taken from reference TRBV18 and TRBJ2-2, reads NAGVMQNPRHLVRRRGQEARLRCSPMKGHSHVYWYRQLPEEGLKFMVYLQKENIIDESGMPKERFSAEFPKEGPSILRIQQVVRGDSAAYFCASSHRVANTGELFFGEGSRLTVL.

The V call is TRBV7-9, the J call TRBJ1-1, with 10 nucleotides matching TRBD1. The J segment lost 3 bases and the V segment lost 4 bases, leaving 5 bases of the junction unmatched. This CDR3 spans 15 amino acids. The germline V gene encodes CDR1 SEHNR and CDR2 FQNEAQ (reference sequence). The CDR3: CASSSRTGGHTEAFF. For the CDR3, the DNA is TGTGCCAGCAGCTCCAGGACAGGGGGTCACACTGAAGCTTTCTTT.

The sample holds one count of this clone. The chain links TRBV6-1 to TRBJ2-7; the D gene is possibly TRBD2 (7 bases). Germline V CDR1 and CDR2: MNHNS, SASEGT. V lost 1 base, J lost 5 bases, and 15 bases lay in between. This CDR3 has 15 residues. Here the CDR3 reads CASSEGVGGPDEQYF. The CDR3 DNA is TGTGCCAGCAGTGAAGGAGTGGGGGGGCCGGACGAGCAGTACTTC.

Written as DNA, the CDR3 is TGTGCCAGCAGCCTCAGGGGTACTAATGAAAAACTGTTTTTT. This translates into CASSLRGTNEKLFF. The V gene is TRBV5-6, the J gene TRBJ1-4; D is perhaps TRBD1 (6 bases). V lost 4 bases, J lost 2 bases, and 9 bases lay in between. The CDR3 has 14 amino acids. From germline, CDR1 is SGHDT and CDR2 YYEEEE.

The gene calls are TRBV7-2 and TRBJ2-1; 13 nucleotides line up with TRBD2. V lost 1 base and J lost 10; bases outside the gene matches: 7. CDR3 length: 16 amino acids. The germline V gene encodes CDR1 SGHTA and CDR2 FQGNSA. The CDR3 loop is CASSLEALAGGQEQFF. The DNA of the CDR3 is TGTGCCAGCAGCTTAGAGGCACTAGCGGGAGGGCAGGAGCAGTTCTTC.

In the case of this clone: The junction shows a germline mismatch at one end, possibly a read error. The sample contains more than one DNA sequence encoding this CDR3. This sequence joins TRBV7-6 and TRBJ2-3, with 8 bases that match TRBD2. This CDR3 comprises 13 residues. Germline V gene sequence: CDR1 SGHVS, CDR2 FNYEAQ. This CDR3 reads CASSSGLGDTQYF. The CDR3 nucleotides are TGCGCCAGCAGCTCGGGACTAGGAGATACGCAGTATTTT.

This clone was seen more than once but under ten times. The J gene is TRBJ2-3, the V gene TRBV19; 8 bases are a match to TRBD1. CDR3 size: 13 residues. J lost 12 bases, V lost 2 bases, and 7 bases had no gene match. Germline lookup yields CDR1 LNHDA and CDR2 SQIVND (reference sequence). The CDR3 reads CASSIRATGAQYF. The CDR3 DNA reads as TGTGCCAGTAGTATAAGGGCGACAGGGGCTCAGTATTTT. Using reference TRBV19 and TRBJ2-3 for the parts outside the CDR3, the full variable domain is DGGITQSPKYLFRKEGQNVTLSCEQNLNHDAMYWYRQDPGQGLRLIYYSQIVNDFQKGDIAEGYSVSREKKESFPLTVTSAQKNPTAFYLCASSIRATGAQYFGPGTRLTVL.

This clone was seen more than once but under ten times. The chain carries TRBV29-1 and TRBJ2-7, with 8 bases aligning to TRBD1. The CDR3 loop spans 19 amino acids. Germline lookup yields CDR1 SQVTM and CDR2 ANQGSEA. With 6 bases clipped from V and 2 bases from J, the junction kept 24 bases outside the gene matches. CDR3 nucleotide sequence: TGCAGCGTCCACTCAGGCGGACAGGGAAATTTAGTTGGGCCCTACGAGCAGTACTTC. This encodes CSVHSGGQGNLVGPYEQYF.

The rearrangement links TRBV11-3 to TRBJ2-1, with D tentatively TRBD1 (6 bases). The CDR3 sequence is 16 residues long. V lost 3 bases, J lost 0 bases, and 12 bases lay in between. Germline CDR1 SGHNT, CDR2 YENEEA. The CDR3 reads CASSLWGRSSYNEQFF. The CDR3 DNA reads as TGTGCCAGCAGCTTGTGGGGGCGCAGCTCCTACAATGAGCAGTTCTTC. The full variable domain, rest sourced from reference TRBV11-3 and TRBJ2-1, is EAGVVQSPRYKIIEKKQPVAFWCNPISGHNTLYWYLQNLGQGPELLIRYENEEAVDDSQLPKDRFSAERLKGVDSTLKIQPAELGDSAVYLCASSLWGRSSYNEQFFGPGTRLTVL.

V and J are TRBV4-1 and TRBJ1-4; 7 nucleotides agree with TRBD1. Germline CDR1 MGHRA, CDR2 YSYEKL. V trimming: 3 bases; J trimming: 5 bases; junction bases outside the gene matches: 6. The CDR3 sequence is 15 residues long. The CDR3 DNA sequence: TGCGCCAGCAGCCAGAGACAGGGACGGAATGAAAAACTGTTTTTT. Translation: CASSQRQGRNEKLFF.

This clone was found once. The V and J genes are TRBV7-2 and TRBJ2-3; TRBD2 is a possible D gene (5 bases). The CDR3 is made up of 14 amino acids. Germline V lookup: CDR1 SGHTA, CDR2 FQGNSA. With 3 bases removed from V and 5 bases from J, the gap between germline ends came to 12 bases. The CDR3: CASSLEGRGDTQYF. CDR3 DNA sequence: TGTGCCAGCAGCTTGGAAGGGAGAGGAGATACGCAGTATTTT.

This chain joins TRBV4-1 and TRBJ2-4; D remains ambiguous. The germline V gene encodes CDR1 MGHRA and CDR2 YSYEKL. This CDR3 is built from 17 residues. Trimming left V 0 bases short and J 1 base short, with 13 bases between. In DNA, the CDR3 is TGCGCCAGCAGCCAAGAGGGCCGTGATGGGGCCAAAAACATTCAGTACTTC. Translated: CASSQEGRDGAKNIQYF.

This clone was observed once. The chain joins TRBV5-1 to TRBJ2-2; 8 positions agree with TRBD1. Looked up from germline, CDR1 is SGHRS and CDR2 is YFSETQ. Unmatched junction bases numbered 7, after V lost 2 bases and J lost 7 bases. The CDR3 spans 15 residues. The CDR3 is CASSFIAGGHGELFF. CDR3 bases: TGCGCCAGCAGCTTCATCGCAGGGGGCCACGGGGAGCTGTTTTTT.

The chain uses TRBV18 and TRBJ1-5; weak D call: TRBD1 (5 bases). CDR3 length: 13 amino acids. In germline, CDR1 is KGHSH, CDR2 LQKENI. V lost 5 bases and J 6 bases, leaving 11 bases between the germline ends. The chain's CDR3 is CASSGRVFQPQHF. CDR3 bases: TGTGCCAGCTCAGGCAGGGTGTTTCAGCCCCAGCATTTT.

Sample share makes this clone medium-sized. The CDR3 spells CASSPTGFYNEQFF. CDR3 coding DNA: TGTGCCAGCTCGCCTACAGGGTTCTACAATGAGCAGTTCTTC. The genes are TRBV18 and TRBJ2-1, with D possibly matching TRBD1 (6 bases). CDR3 length equals 14 residues. Germline V CDR1 and CDR2: KGHSH, LQKENI. V was trimmed by 6 bases and J by 3 bases, leaving 12 bases between them.

The V and J genes are TRBV7-9 and TRBJ2-7; D possibly corresponds to TRBD1 (6 bases). CDR1 SEHNR and CDR2 FQNEAQ come from the germline V gene (reference sequence). The V gene lost 1 base and the J gene lost 3 bases, with 13 bases spanning the gap. The CDR3 sequence is 15 residues long. The CDR3 loop is CASSLVQGTYYEQYF. CDR3 sequence (DNA): TGTGCCAGCAGCTTAGTACAGGGAACGTACTACGAGCAGTACTTC.

The chain has TRBV6-5 and TRBJ2-5; TRBD2 matches 14 bases. The CDR3 is made up of 15 amino acids. Germline-derived CDR1 and CDR2 are MNHEY and SVGAGI. With 10 bases clipped from V and 4 bases from J, the junction kept 8 bases outside the gene matches. The CDR3 here is CATTTGTSGRETQYF. The CDR3 coding sequence is TGTGCCACCACGACCGGGACTAGCGGGAGAGAGACCCAGTACTTC.

This sequence joins TRBV11-2 and TRBJ1-1; 10 bases match TRBD1. This CDR3 has 16 amino acids. The germline CDR1 and CDR2 sequences are SGHAT and FQNNGV. With V trimmed by 6 bases and J by 1 base, 8 bases remained unmatched. CDR3 region: CASSPGTGVGNTEAFF. Written as DNA, the CDR3 is TGTGCCAGCAGTCCCGGGACAGGGGTCGGGAACACTGAAGCTTTCTTT.

The chain has TRBV7-2 and TRBJ2-2; no clear D gene. There are 14 residues in the CDR3. CDR1 and CDR2 from the germline V gene are SGHTA and FQGNSA. The germline V and J ends were trimmed by 4 bases and 0 bases, with 6 bases remaining between them. CDR3: CASSYHSNTGELFF. DNA for the CDR3: TGTGCCAGCAGCTATCATTCGAACACCGGGGAGCTGTTTTTT.

The V gene is TRBV2, the J gene TRBJ2-7; TRBD2 is a possible D gene (6 bases). CDR1 SNHLY and CDR2 FYNNEI come from the germline V gene. The CDR3 contains 14 residues. V lost 7 bases, J lost 5 bases, and 18 bases lay in between. In nucleotides, the CDR3 is TGTGCCAGCACCGACTTCCCACTAGCTAACGAGCAGTACTTC. Amino acids: CASTDFPLANEQYF. The full variable domain, in which reference TRBV2 and TRBJ2-7 provide the parts outside the CDR3, is EPEVTQTPSHQVTQMGQEVILRCVPISNHLYFYWYRQILGQKVEFLVSFYNNEISEKSEIFDDQFSVERPDGSNFTLKIRSTKLEDSAMYFCASTDFPLANEQYFGPGTRLTVT.

The chain employs TRBV7-9 and TRBJ2-7; 10 bases align to TRBD1. J lost 4 bases, V lost 5 bases, and 8 bases had no gene match. The CDR3 totals 15 residues. CDR1 is SEHNR, CDR2 FQNEAQ, per germline (reference sequence). The CDR3 loop reads CASSPRQGAGYEQYF. Written as DNA, the CDR3 is TGTGCCAGCAGCCCCCGACAGGGGGCCGGGTACGAGCAGTACTTC.

The V and J genes are TRBV6-5 and TRBJ2-1; D unresolved. Per the germline V gene, CDR1 is MNHEY and CDR2 is SVGAGI. The CDR3 runs 13 residues. The V and J ends lost 3 bases and 5 bases respectively, with 8 bases between them. In DNA, the CDR3 is TGTGCCAGCAGTTATATAGTGGACAATGAGCAGTTCTTC. It specifies CASSYIVDNEQFF.

The gene calls are TRBV23-1 and TRBJ1-2; 7 bases match TRBD1. TRBV23-1 is an ORF, and what it does is uncertain. The V and J ends lost 0 bases and 8 bases, in that order; junction bases with no gene match: 9. The CDR3 has 15 residues. The CDR3 bases are TGCGCCAGCAGTCAATCCCAGGGGGGAGTTGGGGGCTACACCTTC. This codes for CASSQSQGGVGGYTF.

The gene calls are TRBV6-5 and TRBJ1-2, with TRBD1 as a possible D gene (6 bases). Trimming left V 9 bases short and J 2 bases short, with 10 bases between. This CDR3 has 12 residues. Germline loops: CDR1 MNHEY, CDR2 SVGAGI. DNA for the CDR3: TGTGCCAGTGGGGGGGGCAACTATGGCTACACCTTC. This translates into CASGGGNYGYTF.

The rearrangement uses TRBV5-6 and TRBJ1-3, with TRBD1 as a possible D gene (5 bases). Per germline, CDR1 SGHDT and CDR2 YYEEEE. The CDR3 runs 12 residues. The CDR3 here is CAAGVEGNTIYF. CDR3 nucleotide sequence: TGTGCAGCGGGGGTGGAAGGAAACACCATATATTTT.

This clone was observed a few times. The V gene is TRBV5-1, the J gene TRBJ1-3, with TRBD1 as a possible D gene (6 bases). Deletions cut 4 bases from V and 0 bases from J, with 8 bases between. Germline CDR1 SGHRS, CDR2 YFSETQ. The CDR3 contains 14 residues. CDR3 sequence (DNA): TGCGCCAGCAGCATGGACAGCTCTGGAAACACCATATATTTT. Translation gives CASSMDSSGNTIYF.

This clone occurred a few times. The V gene is TRBV4-1, the J gene TRBJ1-4; 10 bases agree with TRBD1. Germline V lookup: CDR1 MGHRA, CDR2 YSYEKL. The junction had 3 bases not matched to a gene; V was cut back by 2 bases and J by 6 bases. This CDR3 is built from 15 residues. CDR3 nucleotide sequence: TGCGCCAGCAGCCAACATGGGACAGGGGATGAAAAACTGTTTTTT. Translation: CASSQHGTGDEKLFF.

The CDR3 nucleotides read TGTGCCAGCAGCTTAGCGGAGCGCTCGTACCAAGAGACCCAGTACTTC. Translating it yields CASSLAERSYQETQYF. The chain carries TRBV11-1 and TRBJ2-5; D is undetermined. This CDR3 region has 16 residues. V was clipped by 0 bases and J by 0 bases, with 11 bases between them. The germline V gene has CDR1 SGHAT and CDR2 FQDESV (reference sequence).

The rearrangement uses TRBV4-3 and TRBJ2-1; tentatively, D is TRBD2 (5 bases). The CDR3 has 21 amino acids. The germline V and J ends were trimmed by 1 base and 4 bases, with 29 bases remaining between them. Germline loops: CDR1 LGHNA, CDR2 YSLEER. The CDR3 is CASSQGLSAGATTLNYNEQFF. CDR3 bases: TGCGCCAGCAGCCAAGGTCTTAGCGCGGGCGCTACCACTCTTAATTACAATGAGCAGTTCTTC.

This clone was detected only once. The V call is TRBV11-3, the J call TRBJ1-1; 8 bases line up with TRBD1. V dropped 5 bases and J dropped 0; count of bases not matched to a gene: 2. Germline assignment: CDR1 SGHNT and CDR2 YENEEA. The CDR3 consists of 14 residues. This chain's CDR3 is CASSLDRVNTEAFF. CDR3 in DNA: TGTGCCAGCAGCCTGGACAGGGTGAACACTGAAGCTTTCTTT.